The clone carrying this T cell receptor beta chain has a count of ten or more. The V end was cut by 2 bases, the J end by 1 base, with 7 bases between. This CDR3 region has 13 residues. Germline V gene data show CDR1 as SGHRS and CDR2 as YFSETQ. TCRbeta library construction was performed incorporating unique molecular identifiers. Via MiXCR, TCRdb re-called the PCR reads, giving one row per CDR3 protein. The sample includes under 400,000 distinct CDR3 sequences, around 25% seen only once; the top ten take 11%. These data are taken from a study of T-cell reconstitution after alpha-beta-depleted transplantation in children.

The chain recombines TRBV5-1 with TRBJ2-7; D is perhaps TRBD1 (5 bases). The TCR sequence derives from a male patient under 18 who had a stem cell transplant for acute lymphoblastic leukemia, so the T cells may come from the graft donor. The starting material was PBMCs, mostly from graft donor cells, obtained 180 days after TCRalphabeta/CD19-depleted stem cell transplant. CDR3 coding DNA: TGCGCCAGCAGCTTCGCAGGGTCCTACGAGCAGTACTTC. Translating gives CASSFAGSYEQYF.